The next 6 T cell receptor beta chains were all read from a single sample in a study of identical twins. MiXCR, run by TCRdb on the 5' RACE reads, gives a single entry per CDR3 protein. In the table there are 1,800,000 or so distinct CDR3 sequences, about 30% of which are singletons. What was sequenced was cord blood. Receptor source: a newborn girl in good health.

J is TRBJ2-3 and V is TRBV20-1; 8 nucleotides agree with TRBD1. Germline-derived CDR1 and CDR2 are DFQATT and SNEGSKA (reference sequence). Trimming took 0 bases from V and 4 from J; bases not matched to a gene: 6. The CDR3 runs to 15 residues. The CDR3 region has the DNA TGCAGTGCTAGAGACGGTGCAGGGGGCGCAGATACGCAGTATTTT. The encoded protein is CSARDGAGGADTQYF.

This clonotype was found a few times. The CDR3 region is CSGKTRDRGSYTF. The CDR3 DNA reads as TGCAGCGGTAAAACCCGGGACAGGGGAAGCTACACCTTC. The chain has TRBV29-1 and TRBJ1-2, with 10 positions matching TRBD1. V was pared by 7 bases and J by 9 bases, with 11 bases of the junction left unmatched. The CDR3 is 13 residues long. Germline V lookup: CDR1 SQVTM, CDR2 ANQGSEA. The full variable domain, in which reference TRBV29-1 and TRBJ1-2 provide the parts outside the CDR3, is SAVISQKPSRDICQRGTSLTIQCQVDSQVTMMFWYRQQPGQSLTLIATANQGSEATYESGFVIDKFPISRPNLTFSTLTVSNMSPEDSSIYLCSGKTRDRGSYTFGSGTRLTVV.

This clonotype was observed many times. The chain carries TRBV13 and TRBJ2-1; TRBD2 matches at 13 bases. CDR3 size: 14 residues. CDR1 and CDR2 (germline): PRHDT, FYEKMQ (reference sequence). V gave up 5 bases and J gave up 9 bases; unmatched junction bases: 4. The CDR3 loop is CASSPGLAGVEQFF. In DNA form, the CDR3 reads TGTGCCAGCAGCCCCGGACTAGCGGGAGTTGAGCAGTTCTTC.

The chain couples TRBV24-1 to TRBJ2-4; D ambiguous. The CDR3 runs 14 residues. Between the trimmed V and J ends, which lost 9 bases and 0 bases, there was a span of 11 bases. CDR1 and CDR2 (germline): KGHDR, SFDVKD. CDR3 nucleotides: TGTGCCACCGAGGAACTTTTAGCCAAAAACATTCAGTACTTC. It yields the protein CATEELLAKNIQYF.

This clonotype was picked up a small number of times. The chain combines TRBV27 with TRBJ2-7; TRBD1 might be the D (5 bases). CDR3 length equals 16 residues. From germline, CDR1 is MNHEY and CDR2 SMNVEV (reference sequence). The ends were cut back, 3 bases at V and 0 bases at J, with 15 bases in the middle. CDR3 region: CASSFALGQGSYEQYF. CDR3 sequence (DNA): TGTGCCAGCAGTTTCGCCCTTGGGCAGGGCTCCTACGAGCAGTACTTC.

With respect to this clonotype: An end of the junction does not agree with germline; a read error may underlie this. The gene calls are TRBV5-8 and TRBJ2-1; D ambiguous. Germline CDR1 and CDR2: SGHTS and YDEGEE. The CDR3 loop spans 14 amino acids. CDR3 protein: CASRLPLSHNEQFF. CDR3 nucleotide sequence: TGTGCCAGTCGCCTACCTCTCTCCCACAATGAGCAGTTCTTC.